Below are 27 T cell receptor beta chains sequenced from a single sample in a study of control samples from healthy donors and cancer patients. Method: immunoSEQ multiplex PCR; TCRdb's copy keeps in-frame clones and lacks some. Of about 90,000 clones in the sample, 90% were seen once. Sequencing input: blood. These receptor sequences come from a woman in her late teens or twenties in good health.

V is TRBV9 and J is TRBJ2-1; D is undetermined. V lost 4 bases to trimming and J lost 7 bases, with 12 bases between them. Per germline, CDR1 SGDLS and CDR2 YYNGEE. The CDR3 length is 13 residues. The DNA of the CDR3 is TGTGCCAGCAGCCTCTCCGATAAAAATGAGCAGTTCTTC. Protein sequence: CASSLSDKNEQFF. The full variable domain, its missing parts supplied by reference TRBV9 and TRBJ2-1, is DSGVTQTPKHLITATGQRVTLRCSPRSGDLSVYWYQQSLDQGLQFLIQYYNGEERAKGNILERFSAQQFPDLHSELNLSSLELGDSALYFCASSLSDKNEQFFGPGTRLTVL.

This sequence joins TRBV5-6 and TRBJ1-2; D possibly corresponds to TRBD1 (6 bases). CDR1 is SGHDT and CDR2 is YYEEEE in the germline V gene. V dropped 2 bases and J dropped 4 bases, with 12 bases sitting between them. The CDR3 is 14 amino acids. This CDR3 reads CASSFRGEIYGYTF. CDR3 nucleotides: TGTGCCAGCAGCTTTAGGGGGGAAATCTATGGCTACACCTTC.

This chain connects TRBV27 to TRBJ1-6, with D possibly being TRBD1 (6 bases). Looked up from germline, CDR1 is MNHEY and CDR2 is SMNVEV (reference sequence). Deletions cut 5 bases from V and 10 bases from J, with 21 bases between. The CDR3 contains 16 residues. The CDR3 DNA is TGTGCCAGCAGTCCCTCCCAGGCAGGGGAGGGATCACCCCTCCACTTT. Translation: CASSPSQAGEGSPLHF.

The rearrangement joins TRBV12-5 to TRBJ2-5; D is perhaps TRBD1 or TRBD2 (6 bases each). CDR3 length: 15 residues. Trimming left V 5 bases short and J 4 bases short, with 17 bases between. Germline-derived CDR1 and CDR2 are LGHNT and FRNRAP. The CDR3 sequence is CASGSLDGGRETQYF. CDR3 coding DNA: TGTGCTAGTGGTAGCCTAGACGGGGGCCGAGAGACCCAGTACTTC.

V is TRBV5-1 and J is TRBJ2-1; D is uncertain. Germline values: CDR1 SGHRS, CDR2 YFSETQ. V was pared by 3 bases and J by 8 bases, with 12 bases between. The CDR3 extends over 13 amino acids. CDR3 loop: CASSYRRVDEQFF. The DNA for the CDR3 is TGCGCCAGCAGCTACCGCCGCGTGGATGAGCAGTTCTTC. Variable domain in full (rest from reference TRBV5-1 and TRBJ2-1): KAGVTQTPRYLIKTRGQQVTLSCSPISGHRSVSWYQQTPGQGLQFLFEYFSETQRNKGNFPGRFSGRQFSNSRSEMNVSTLELGDSALYLCASSYRRVDEQFFGPGTRLTVL.

This clone was seen only once. The rearrangement joins TRBV10-2 to TRBJ1-1; the match to TRBD1 covers 7 bases. The CDR3 covers 12 residues. Per germline, CDR1 WSHSY and CDR2 SAAADI. J gave up 5 bases and V 11 bases, and 8 bases lay outside the gene matches. The CDR3 sequence: CAGGQGGTEAFF. CDR3 bases: TGCGCCGGGGGGCAGGGGGGGACTGAAGCTTTCTTT.

The chain joins TRBV5-6 to TRBJ1-2, with a tentative D call TRBD1 (5 bases). Deletions cut 4 bases from V and 8 bases from J, with 9 bases between. The CDR3 covers 11 residues. Germline values: CDR1 SGHDT, CDR2 YYEEEE. CDR3 sequence reads: CASSRGGGYTF. The CDR3 DNA reads TGTGCCAGCAGCAGGGGCGGAGGCTACACCTTC.

The chain couples TRBV12-3 or TRBV12-4 to TRBJ1-2; the D is unclear. Trimming cost V 2 bases and J 12 bases, with 13 bases left between them. The CDR3 runs to 12 residues. The CDR3 reads CASSLRAASNTF. CDR3 in DNA: TGTGCCAGCAGTTTAAGGGCCGCATCCAACACCTTC.

The chain couples TRBV6-5 to TRBJ1-1, with a weak D call TRBD1 (6 bases). Germline values: CDR1 MNHEY, CDR2 SVGAGI. V was trimmed by 6 bases and J by 4 bases, leaving 18 bases between them. There are 15 residues in the CDR3. The DNA for the CDR3 is TGTGCCAGCAGCGGAAACCAGGGGTTATGCACTGAAGCTTTCTTT. Amino acid sequence: CASSGNQGLCTEAFF.

This clone was counted a few times. The CDR3 protein is CASGLAEAGEQYF. In nucleotides, the CDR3 is TGTGCCAGCGGGTTGGCTGAGGCAGGGGAGCAGTACTTC. V is TRBV2 and J is TRBJ2-7; a weak D match, TRBD1 (5 bases). The CDR3 covers 13 residues. Deletions cut 8 bases from V and 7 bases from J, with 18 bases between. The germline V gene has CDR1 SNHLY and CDR2 FYNNEI.

V is TRBV24-1 and J is TRBJ2-1; D possibly corresponds to TRBD1 (6 bases). CDR1 is KGHDR, CDR2 SFDVKD, per germline. V lost 2 bases and J lost 0, with 10 bases in between. The CDR3 covers 16 residues. CDR3 DNA: TGTGCCACCAGTGATTCGGCAGGGGTCTCCTACAATGAGCAGTTCTTC. Translation gives CATSDSAGVSYNEQFF.

The chain is built from TRBV7-8 and TRBJ1-4, with D unresolved. This CDR3 region has 18 residues. CDR1 is SGHVS and CDR2 is FQNEAQ in the germline V gene. V shed 2 bases and J shed 2 bases, with 18 bases lying between them. CDR3 in DNA: TGTGCCAGCAGCTTAATGCCACGGTGGGGAAGCACTAATGAAAAACTGTTTTTT. Its translation: CASSLMPRWGSTNEKLFF.

The chain combines TRBV5-1 with TRBJ2-4, with 9 bases fitting TRBD1. CDR1 and CDR2 from the germline V gene are SGHRS and YFSETQ. This CDR3 spans 17 amino acids. The V and J ends lost 4 bases and 10 bases, in that order; junction bases with no gene match: 18. CDR3 region: CASSPRTGAISASIQYF. CDR3 nucleotides: TGCGCCAGCAGCCCCCGGACAGGGGCCATCTCTGCCTCAATTCAGTACTTC.

The chain joins TRBV27 to TRBJ2-1, with 14 nucleotides matching TRBD2. The trim removed 5 bases at V and 7 bases at J, leaving 13 bases unmatched. CDR3 length equals 18 residues. CDR1 and CDR2 (germline): MNHEY, SMNVEV (reference sequence). CDR3 in DNA: TGTGCCAGCAGTGTTCGATGGACTAGCGGGGGGCGGTTTAATGAGCAGTTCTTC. Translation: CASSVRWTSGGRFNEQFF.

In its sample, this clone was seen a few times. The rearrangement uses TRBV2 and TRBJ2-6; D gene ambiguous. Deletions cut 6 bases from V and 0 bases from J, with 9 bases between. In germline, CDR1 is SNHLY, CDR2 FYNNEI. The CDR3 loop spans 15 amino acids. For the CDR3, the DNA is TGTGCCAGCAGAGGGTTCAGCTCTGGGGCCAACGTCCTGACTTTC. Translated: CASRGFSSGANVLTF.

The DNA of the CDR3 is TGTGCCAGCAGCTCGGGACAGGGGGAAGAGACCCAGTACTTC. This encodes CASSSGQGEETQYF. V gene TRBV11-2 combines with J gene TRBJ2-5; 11 bases are shared with TRBD1. The CDR3 covers 14 residues. V was clipped by 4 bases and J by 3 bases; unmatched bases: 1. Germline V lookup: CDR1 SGHAT, CDR2 FQNNGV.

The chain recombines TRBV2 with TRBJ1-1; a possible D gene is TRBD1 (6 bases). The germline gives CDR1 SNHLY, CDR2 FYNNEI. V lost 11 bases and J 4 bases, leaving 17 bases between the germline ends. This CDR3 is built from 13 residues. The CDR3 DNA reads as TGTGCCTCGGTGGGTCAGGGGAGCACTGAAGCTTTCTTT. Its translation is CASVGQGSTEAFF.

The chain employs TRBV5-1 and TRBJ2-5, with D possibly being TRBD2 (5 bases). Per germline, CDR1 SGHRS and CDR2 YFSETQ. CDR3 length: 15 residues. The ends were cut back, 1 base at V and 1 base at J, with 11 bases in the middle. The DNA for the CDR3 is TGCGCCAGCAGCTTGCTGGGAGCGCTCCAAGAGACCCAGTACTTC. Its translation is CASSLLGALQETQYF. The full variable domain, its missing parts supplied by reference TRBV5-1 and TRBJ2-5, is KAGVTQTPRYLIKTRGQQVTLSCSPISGHRSVSWYQQTPGQGLQFLFEYFSETQRNKGNFPGRFSGRQFSNSRSEMNVSTLELGDSALYLCASSLLGALQETQYFGPGTRLLVL.

V gene TRBV9 combines with J gene TRBJ1-1; TRBD1 is a possible D gene (5 bases). Per the germline V gene, CDR1 is SGDLS and CDR2 is YYNGEE. Trimming left V 0 bases short and J 5 bases short, with 5 bases between. This CDR3 region has 12 residues. CDR3: CASSVGGTEAFF. For the CDR3, the DNA is TGTGCCAGCAGCGTAGGGGGGACTGAAGCTTTCTTT. The full variable domain, with the rest looked up from reference TRBV9 and TRBJ1-1, is DSGVTQTPKHLITATGQRVTLRCSPRSGDLSVYWYQQSLDQGLQFLIQYYNGEERAKGNILERFSAQQFPDLHSELNLSSLELGDSALYFCASSVGGTEAFFGQGTRLTVV.

This rearrangement joins TRBV9 to TRBJ2-2; D unresolved. V dropped 4 bases and J dropped 5 bases, with 9 bases sitting between them. The length of the CDR3 is 13 residues. Germline V lookup: CDR1 SGDLS, CDR2 YYNGEE. In nucleotides, the CDR3 is TGTGCCAGCAGCTTCAAACTGACCGGGGAGCTGTTTTTT. Translated, it gives CASSFKLTGELFF. Full variable domain (rest looked up from reference TRBV9 and TRBJ2-2): DSGVTQTPKHLITATGQRVTLRCSPRSGDLSVYWYQQSLDQGLQFLIQYYNGEERAKGNILERFSAQQFPDLHSELNLSSLELGDSALYFCASSFKLTGELFFGEGSRLTVL.

This rearrangement joins TRBV5-1 to TRBJ2-3, with D unresolved. Germline V gene data show CDR1 as SGHRS and CDR2 as YFSETQ. Trimming stripped 6 bases from V and 0 bases from J, with 20 bases between. There are 17 residues in the CDR3. CDR3 DNA sequence: TGCGCCAGCAAAAGTCAAGGACCCCGTAGGAGCACAGATACGCAGTATTTT. It encodes CASKSQGPRRSTDTQYF. Full variable domain (rest looked up from reference TRBV5-1 and TRBJ2-3): KAGVTQTPRYLIKTRGQQVTLSCSPISGHRSVSWYQQTPGQGLQFLFEYFSETQRNKGNFPGRFSGRQFSNSRSEMNVSTLELGDSALYLCASKSQGPRRSTDTQYFGPGTRLTVL.

V is TRBV6-5 and J is TRBJ1-5; D gene ambiguous. V was clipped by 3 bases and J by 0 bases, with 9 bases between them. The CDR3 runs to 15 residues. Germline V gives CDR1 MNHEY, CDR2 SVGAGI. The CDR3 loop reads CASSYTGYSNQPQHF. CDR3 DNA sequence: TGTGCCAGCAGTTATACCGGATATAGCAATCAGCCCCAGCATTTT.

The genes are TRBV9 and TRBJ2-7, with 7 bases aligning to TRBD2. The CDR3 spans 15 residues. Losses at the gene ends were 0 bases for V and 2 bases for J; bases not matched to a gene: 5. Germline V gene sequence: CDR1 SGDLS, CDR2 YYNGEE. The DNA of the CDR3 is TGTGCCAGCAGCGTAGACGGGGGGACTGCCTACGAGCAGTACTTC. It translates to CASSVDGGTAYEQYF. The full variable domain, rest sourced from reference TRBV9 and TRBJ2-7, is DSGVTQTPKHLITATGQRVTLRCSPRSGDLSVYWYQQSLDQGLQFLIQYYNGEERAKGNILERFSAQQFPDLHSELNLSSLELGDSALYFCASSVDGGTAYEQYFGPGTRLTVT.

In nucleotides, the CDR3 is TGTGCCAGCAGTCGCGTGGGGGCCTATGGCTACACCTTC. Translation gives CASSRVGAYGYTF. The chain employs TRBV12-3 or TRBV12-4 and TRBJ1-2, with D possibly being TRBD1 (6 bases). V was cut by 5 bases and J by 4 bases, with 11 bases left in between. CDR3 length equals 13 residues.

In this sample, this clone turned up once. The CDR3 protein is CASSHGTAVPNTGELFF. CDR3 coding DNA: TGCGCCAGCAGCCACGGGACAGCCGTACCGAACACCGGGGAGCTGTTTTTT. The chain employs TRBV4-1 and TRBJ2-2; 7 nucleotides line up with TRBD1. The CDR3 runs to 17 residues. The germline gives CDR1 MGHRA, CDR2 YSYEKL. With V trimmed by 3 bases and J by 0 bases, 7 bases remained unmatched.

V usage is TRBV9 and J usage is TRBJ1-2; D not resolved. This CDR3 comprises 15 residues. Looked up from germline, CDR1 is SGDLS and CDR2 is YYNGEE. V lost 4 bases to trimming and J lost 2 bases, with 15 bases between them. The CDR3 nucleotides are TGTGCCAGCAGCCCTACACCGACCGTCAACTATGGCTACACCTTC. Protein: CASSPTPTVNYGYTF.

The V gene is TRBV11-2, the J gene TRBJ1-3; possible D gene TRBD1, 5 bases. With 3 bases removed from V and 0 bases from J, the gap between germline ends came to 18 bases. Germline V gene lookup returns CDR1 SGHAT and CDR2 FQNNGV. The CDR3 runs 18 residues. The CDR3 coding sequence is TGTGCCAGCAGCTTCCAACCTCAGGGACGGAGCTCTGGAAACACCATATATTTT. Translated, it gives CASSFQPQGRSSGNTIYF.